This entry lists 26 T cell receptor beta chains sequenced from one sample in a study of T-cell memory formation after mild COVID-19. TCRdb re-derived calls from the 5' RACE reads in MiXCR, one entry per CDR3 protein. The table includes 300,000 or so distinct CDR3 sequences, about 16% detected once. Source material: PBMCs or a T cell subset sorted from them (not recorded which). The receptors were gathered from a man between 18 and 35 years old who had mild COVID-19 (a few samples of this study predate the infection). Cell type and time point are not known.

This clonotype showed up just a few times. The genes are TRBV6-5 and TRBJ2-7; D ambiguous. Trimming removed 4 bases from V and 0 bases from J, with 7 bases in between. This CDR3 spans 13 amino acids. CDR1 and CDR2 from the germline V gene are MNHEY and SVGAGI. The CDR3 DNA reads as TGTGCCAGCAGTTCCAGTCACTCCTACGAGCAGTACTTC. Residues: CASSSSHSYEQYF.

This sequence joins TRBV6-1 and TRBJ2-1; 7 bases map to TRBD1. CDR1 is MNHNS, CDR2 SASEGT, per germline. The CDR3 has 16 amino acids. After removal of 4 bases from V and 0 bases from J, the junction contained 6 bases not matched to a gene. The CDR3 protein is CASSGGTANSYNEQFF. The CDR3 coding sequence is TGTGCCAGCAGTGGGGGGACAGCCAACTCCTACAATGAGCAGTTCTTC.

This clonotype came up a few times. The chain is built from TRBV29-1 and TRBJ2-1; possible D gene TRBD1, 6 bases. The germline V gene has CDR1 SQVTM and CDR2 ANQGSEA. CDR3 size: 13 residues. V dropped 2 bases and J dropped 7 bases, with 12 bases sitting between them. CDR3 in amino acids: CSVELGTGNEQFF. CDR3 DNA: TGCAGCGTTGAATTGGGAACAGGGAATGAGCAGTTCTTC.

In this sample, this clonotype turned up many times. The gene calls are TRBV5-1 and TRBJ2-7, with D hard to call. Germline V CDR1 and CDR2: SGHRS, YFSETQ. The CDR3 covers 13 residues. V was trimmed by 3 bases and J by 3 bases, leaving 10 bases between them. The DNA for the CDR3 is TGCGCCAGCAGCTCCGCCGTAGGCTACGAGCAGTACTTC. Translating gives CASSSAVGYEQYF.

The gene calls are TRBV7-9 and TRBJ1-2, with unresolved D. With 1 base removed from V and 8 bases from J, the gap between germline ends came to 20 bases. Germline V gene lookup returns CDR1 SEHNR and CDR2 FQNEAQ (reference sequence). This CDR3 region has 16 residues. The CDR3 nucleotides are TGTGCCAGCAGCTTAGTCAGTGCCTCGGGAGGTGGGGGCTACACCTTC. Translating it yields CASSLVSASGGGGYTF.

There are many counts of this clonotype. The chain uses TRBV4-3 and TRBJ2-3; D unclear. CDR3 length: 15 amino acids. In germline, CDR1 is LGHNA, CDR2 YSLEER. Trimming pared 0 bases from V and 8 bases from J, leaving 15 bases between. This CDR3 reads CASSQDRNQRITQYF. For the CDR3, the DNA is TGCGCCAGCAGCCAAGATCGGAATCAACGGATTACGCAGTATTTT.

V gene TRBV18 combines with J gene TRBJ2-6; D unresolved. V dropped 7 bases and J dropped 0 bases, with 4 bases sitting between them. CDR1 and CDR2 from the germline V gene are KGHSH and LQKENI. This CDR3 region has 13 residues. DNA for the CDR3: TGTGCCAGCTTAAGCTCTGGGGCCAACGTCCTGACTTTC. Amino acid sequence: CASLSSGANVLTF.

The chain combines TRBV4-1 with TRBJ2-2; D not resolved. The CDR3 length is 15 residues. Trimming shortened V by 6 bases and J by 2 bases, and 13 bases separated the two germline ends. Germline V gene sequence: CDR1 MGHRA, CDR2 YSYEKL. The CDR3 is CASRMAQSNTGELFF. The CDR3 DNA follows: TGCGCCAGCAGAATGGCACAGAGTAACACCGGGGAGCTGTTTTTT.

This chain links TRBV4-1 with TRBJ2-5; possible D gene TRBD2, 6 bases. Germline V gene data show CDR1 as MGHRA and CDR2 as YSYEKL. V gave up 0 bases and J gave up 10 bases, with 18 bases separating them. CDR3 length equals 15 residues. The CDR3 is CASSQDPLGLDFQYF. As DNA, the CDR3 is TGCGCCAGCAGCCAAGATCCCTTGGGACTTGACTTCCAGTACTTC.

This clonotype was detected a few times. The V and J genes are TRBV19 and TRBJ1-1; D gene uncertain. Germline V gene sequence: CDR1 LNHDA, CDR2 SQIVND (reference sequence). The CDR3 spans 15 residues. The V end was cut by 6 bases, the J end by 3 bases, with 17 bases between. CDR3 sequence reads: CASRKSVGMDTEAFF. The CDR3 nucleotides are TGTGCCAGTAGGAAGTCTGTAGGGATGGACACTGAAGCTTTCTTT. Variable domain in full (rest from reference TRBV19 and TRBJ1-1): DGGITQSPKYLFRKEGQNVTLSCEQNLNHDAMYWYRQDPGQGLRLIYYSQIVNDFQKGDIAEGYSVSREKKESFPLTVTSAQKNPTAFYLCASRKSVGMDTEAFFGQGTRLTVV.

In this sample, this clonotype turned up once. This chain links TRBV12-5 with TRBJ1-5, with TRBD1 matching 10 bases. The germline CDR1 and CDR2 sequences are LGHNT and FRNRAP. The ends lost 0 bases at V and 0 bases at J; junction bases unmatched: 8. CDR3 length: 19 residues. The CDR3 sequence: CASGLVLGQGSYSNQPQHF. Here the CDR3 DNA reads TGTGCTAGTGGTTTGGTACTGGGACAGGGGTCCTATAGCAATCAGCCCCAGCATTTT.

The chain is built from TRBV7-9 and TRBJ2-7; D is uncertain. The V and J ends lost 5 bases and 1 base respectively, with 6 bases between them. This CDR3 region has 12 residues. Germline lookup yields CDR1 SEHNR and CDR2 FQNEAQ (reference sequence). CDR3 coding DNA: TGTGCCAGCAGCGATGGGTCCTACGAGCAGTACGTC. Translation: CASSDGSYEQYV.

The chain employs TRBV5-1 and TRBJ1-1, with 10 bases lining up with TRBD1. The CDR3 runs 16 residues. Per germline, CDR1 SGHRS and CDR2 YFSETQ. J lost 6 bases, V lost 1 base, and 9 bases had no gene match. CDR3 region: CASSLRQGAGNSEAFF. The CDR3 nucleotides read TGCGCCAGCAGCTTGCGACAGGGGGCCGGTAATTCTGAAGCTTTCTTT.

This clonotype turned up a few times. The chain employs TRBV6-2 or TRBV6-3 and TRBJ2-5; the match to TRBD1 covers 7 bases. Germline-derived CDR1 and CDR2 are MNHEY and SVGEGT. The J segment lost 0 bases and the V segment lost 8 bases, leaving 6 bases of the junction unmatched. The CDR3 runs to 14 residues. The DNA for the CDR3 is TGTGCCAGCTACCCGGACAGGTACCAAGAGACCCAGTACTTC. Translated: CASYPDRYQETQYF.

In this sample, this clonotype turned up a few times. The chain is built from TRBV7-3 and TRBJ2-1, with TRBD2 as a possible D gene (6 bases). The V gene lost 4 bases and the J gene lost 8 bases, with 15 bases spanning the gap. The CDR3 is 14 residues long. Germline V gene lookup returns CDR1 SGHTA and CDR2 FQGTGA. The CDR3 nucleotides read TGTGCCAGCAGCTCCCGGGACTCATCCGATGAGCAGTTCTTC. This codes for CASSSRDSSDEQFF.

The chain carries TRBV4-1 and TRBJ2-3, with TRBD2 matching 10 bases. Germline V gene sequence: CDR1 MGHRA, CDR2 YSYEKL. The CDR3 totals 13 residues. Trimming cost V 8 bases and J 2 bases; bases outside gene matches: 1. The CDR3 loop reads CASGLADTDTQYF. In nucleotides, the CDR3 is TGCGCCAGCGGACTAGCGGACACAGATACGCAGTATTTT.

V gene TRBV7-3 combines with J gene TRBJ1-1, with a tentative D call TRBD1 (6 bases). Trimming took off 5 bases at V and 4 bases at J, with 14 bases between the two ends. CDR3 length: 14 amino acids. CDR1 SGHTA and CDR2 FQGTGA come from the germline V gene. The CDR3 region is CASSPSTGSTEAFF. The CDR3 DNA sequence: TGTGCCAGCAGCCCGTCCACAGGGTCCACTGAAGCTTTCTTT.

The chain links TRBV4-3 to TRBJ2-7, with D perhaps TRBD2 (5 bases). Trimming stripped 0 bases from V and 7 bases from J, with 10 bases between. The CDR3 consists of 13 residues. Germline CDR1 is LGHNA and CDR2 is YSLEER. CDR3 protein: CASSQDGLGEQYF. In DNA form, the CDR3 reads TGCGCCAGCAGCCAAGACGGACTGGGGGAGCAGTACTTC.

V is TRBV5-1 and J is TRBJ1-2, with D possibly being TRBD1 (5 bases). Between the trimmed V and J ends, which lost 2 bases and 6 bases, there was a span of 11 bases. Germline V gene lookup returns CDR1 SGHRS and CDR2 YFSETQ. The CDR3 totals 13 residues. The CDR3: CASSFSQGHGYTF. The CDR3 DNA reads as TGCGCCAGCAGCTTCAGTCAGGGACATGGCTACACCTTC.

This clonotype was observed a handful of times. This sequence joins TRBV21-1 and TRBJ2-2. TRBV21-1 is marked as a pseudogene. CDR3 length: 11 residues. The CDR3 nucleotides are TGTGCCAGCAGGTCGAGCGGGGAGCTGTTTTTT. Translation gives CASRSSGELFF.

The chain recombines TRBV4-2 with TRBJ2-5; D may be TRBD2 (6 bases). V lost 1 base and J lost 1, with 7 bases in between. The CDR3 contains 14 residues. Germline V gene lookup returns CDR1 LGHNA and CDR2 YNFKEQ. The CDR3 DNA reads TGTGCCAGCAGCCAAGCGGGACTCCAAGAGACCCAGTACTTC. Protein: CASSQAGLQETQYF.

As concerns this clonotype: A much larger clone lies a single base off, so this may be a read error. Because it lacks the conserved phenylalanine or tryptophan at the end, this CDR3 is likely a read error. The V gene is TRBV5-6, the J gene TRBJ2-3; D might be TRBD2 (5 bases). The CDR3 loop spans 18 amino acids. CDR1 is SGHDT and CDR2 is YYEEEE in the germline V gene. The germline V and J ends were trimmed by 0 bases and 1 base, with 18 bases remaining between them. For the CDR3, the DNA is TGTGCCAGCAGCTTGGGTCCCCCCGAGGACTGGGGCACAGATACGCAGTATTTG. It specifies CASSLGPPEDWGTDTQYL.

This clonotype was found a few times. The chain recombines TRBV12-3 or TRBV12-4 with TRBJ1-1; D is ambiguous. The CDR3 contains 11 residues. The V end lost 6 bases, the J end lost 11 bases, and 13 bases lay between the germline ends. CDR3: CASSPRRGAFF. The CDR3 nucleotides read TGTGCCAGCAGCCCCCGCCGGGGTGCTTTCTTT.

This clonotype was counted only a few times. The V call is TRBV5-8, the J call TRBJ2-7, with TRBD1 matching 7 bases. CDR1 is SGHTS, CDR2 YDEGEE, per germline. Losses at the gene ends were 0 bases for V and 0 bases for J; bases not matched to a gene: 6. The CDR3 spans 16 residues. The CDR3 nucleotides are TGTGCCAGCAGCTTGGCACCGGGACAGAGCTCCTACGAGCAGTACGTC. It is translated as CASSLAPGQSSYEQYV.

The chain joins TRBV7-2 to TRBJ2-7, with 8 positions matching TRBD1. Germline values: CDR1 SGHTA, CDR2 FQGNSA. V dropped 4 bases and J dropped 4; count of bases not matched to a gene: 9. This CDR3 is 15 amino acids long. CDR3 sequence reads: CASSSTGGMVYEQYF. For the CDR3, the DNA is TGTGCCAGCAGCTCTACAGGGGGTATGGTATACGAGCAGTACTTC.

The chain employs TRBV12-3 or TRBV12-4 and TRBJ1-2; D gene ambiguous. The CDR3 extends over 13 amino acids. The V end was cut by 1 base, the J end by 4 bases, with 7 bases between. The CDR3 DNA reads TGTGCCAGCAGTTTAGACAAGCTCTATGGCTACACCTTC. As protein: CASSLDKLYGYTF.